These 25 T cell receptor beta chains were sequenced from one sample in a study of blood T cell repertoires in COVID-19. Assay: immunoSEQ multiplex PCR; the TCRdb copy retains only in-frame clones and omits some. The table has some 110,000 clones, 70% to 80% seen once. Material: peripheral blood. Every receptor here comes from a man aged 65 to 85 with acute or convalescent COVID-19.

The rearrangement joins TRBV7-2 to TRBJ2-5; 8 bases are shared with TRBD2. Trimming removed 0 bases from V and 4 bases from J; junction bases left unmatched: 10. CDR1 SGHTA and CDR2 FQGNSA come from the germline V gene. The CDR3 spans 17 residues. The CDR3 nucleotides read TGTGCCAGCAGCTTAGCGTCTCTGGGAGCGGGGGCAGAGACCCAGTACTTC. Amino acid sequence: CASSLASLGAGAETQYF.

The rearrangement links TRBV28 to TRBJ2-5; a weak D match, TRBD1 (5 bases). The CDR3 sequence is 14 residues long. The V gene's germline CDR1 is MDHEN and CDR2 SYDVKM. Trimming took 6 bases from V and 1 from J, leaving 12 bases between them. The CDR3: CASSPRTGQETQYF. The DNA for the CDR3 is TGTGCCAGCAGCCCCCGTACAGGCCAAGAGACCCAGTACTTC.

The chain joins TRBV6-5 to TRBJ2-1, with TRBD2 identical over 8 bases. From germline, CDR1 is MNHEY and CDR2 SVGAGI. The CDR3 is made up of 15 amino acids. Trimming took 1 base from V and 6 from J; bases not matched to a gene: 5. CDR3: CASSYWASGLNEQFF. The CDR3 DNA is TGTGCCAGCAGTTACTGGGCTAGCGGGCTCAATGAGCAGTTCTTC.

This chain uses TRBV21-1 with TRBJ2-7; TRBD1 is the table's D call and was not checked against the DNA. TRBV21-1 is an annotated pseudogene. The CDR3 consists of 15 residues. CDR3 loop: CATLVEGVLSYEQYF. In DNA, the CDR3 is TGTGCCACCCTCGTTGAGGGGGTTCTCTCCTACGAGCAGTACTTC.

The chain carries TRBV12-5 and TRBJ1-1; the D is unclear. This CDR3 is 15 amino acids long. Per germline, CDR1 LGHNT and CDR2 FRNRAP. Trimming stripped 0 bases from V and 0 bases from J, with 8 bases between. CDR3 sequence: CASGLVYGVNTEAFF. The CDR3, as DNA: TGTGCTAGTGGTTTGGTATACGGGGTGAACACTGAAGCTTTCTTT.

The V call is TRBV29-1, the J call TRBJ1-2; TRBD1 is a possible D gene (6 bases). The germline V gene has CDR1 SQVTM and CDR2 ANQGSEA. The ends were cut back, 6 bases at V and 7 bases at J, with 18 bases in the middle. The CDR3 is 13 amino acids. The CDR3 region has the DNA TGCAGCGTACGACAGGCCCTTAGCTCTGGCTACACCTTC. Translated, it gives CSVRQALSSGYTF.

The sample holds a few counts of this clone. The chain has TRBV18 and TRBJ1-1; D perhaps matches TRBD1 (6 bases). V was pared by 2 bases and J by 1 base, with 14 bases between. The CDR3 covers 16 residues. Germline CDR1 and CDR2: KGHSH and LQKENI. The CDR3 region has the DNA TGTGCCAGCTCACCAATGAGTAGACAGGCGAACACTGAAGCTTTCTTT. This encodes CASSPMSRQANTEAFF.

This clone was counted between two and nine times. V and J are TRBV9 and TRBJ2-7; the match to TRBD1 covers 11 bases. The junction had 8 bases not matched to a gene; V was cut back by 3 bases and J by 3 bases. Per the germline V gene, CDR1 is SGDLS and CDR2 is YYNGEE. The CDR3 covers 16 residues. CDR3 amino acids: CASSGAGTGGFYEQYF. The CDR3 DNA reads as TGTGCCAGCAGCGGCGCCGGGACAGGGGGTTTCTACGAGCAGTACTTC.

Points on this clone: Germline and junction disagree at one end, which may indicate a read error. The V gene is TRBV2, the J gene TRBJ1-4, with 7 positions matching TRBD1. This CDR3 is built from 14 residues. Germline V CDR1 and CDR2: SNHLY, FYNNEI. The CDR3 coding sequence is TGTGCCAGCAGCGAAGGACAGGTCGACGAAAAACTGTTTTTT. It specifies CASSEGQVDEKLFF.

The CDR3 nucleotides read TGTGCCAGCAGCTTAAAACAGGGAGATACGCAGTATTTT. Amino acid sequence: CASSLKQGDTQYF. This chain links TRBV7-2 with TRBJ2-3, with a possible D match to TRBD1 (6 bases). V was trimmed by 2 bases and J by 5 bases, leaving 8 bases between them. The CDR3 loop spans 13 amino acids. Germline CDR1 and CDR2: SGHTA and FQGNSA.

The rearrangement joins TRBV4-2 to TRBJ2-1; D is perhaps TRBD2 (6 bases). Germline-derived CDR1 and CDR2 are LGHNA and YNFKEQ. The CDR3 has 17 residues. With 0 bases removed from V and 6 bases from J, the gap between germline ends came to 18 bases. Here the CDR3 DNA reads TGTGCCAGCAGCCAAGATAGGGGCCTAGCGTCCGGCAATGAGCAGTTCTTC. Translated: CASSQDRGLASGNEQFF.

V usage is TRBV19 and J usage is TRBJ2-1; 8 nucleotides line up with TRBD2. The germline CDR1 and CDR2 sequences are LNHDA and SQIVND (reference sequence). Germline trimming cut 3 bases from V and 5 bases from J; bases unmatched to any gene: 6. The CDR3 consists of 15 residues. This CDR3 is CASSMGGRINNEQFF. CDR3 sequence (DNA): TGTGCCAGTAGTATGGGCGGGAGGATCAACAATGAGCAGTTCTTC.

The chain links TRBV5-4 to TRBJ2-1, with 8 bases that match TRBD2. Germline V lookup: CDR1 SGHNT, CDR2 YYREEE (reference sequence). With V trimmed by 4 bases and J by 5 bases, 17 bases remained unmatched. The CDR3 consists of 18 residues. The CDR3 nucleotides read TGTGCCAGCAGCCTACAGCCGTTGGGACTAGTGCTCAACAATGAGCAGTTCTTC. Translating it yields CASSLQPLGLVLNNEQFF.

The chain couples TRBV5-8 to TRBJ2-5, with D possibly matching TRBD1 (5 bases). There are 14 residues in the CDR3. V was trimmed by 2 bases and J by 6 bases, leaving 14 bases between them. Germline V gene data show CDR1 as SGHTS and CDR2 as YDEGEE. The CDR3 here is CASSFFKGWQTQYF. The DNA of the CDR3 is TGTGCCAGCAGCTTCTTTAAGGGGTGGCAGACCCAGTACTTC. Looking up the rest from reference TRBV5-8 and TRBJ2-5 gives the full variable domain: EAGVTQSPTHLIKTRGQQATLRCSPISGHTSVYWYQQALGLGLQFLLWYDEGEERNRGNFPPRFSGRQFPNYSSELNVNALELEDSALYLCASSFFKGWQTQYFGPGTRLLVL.

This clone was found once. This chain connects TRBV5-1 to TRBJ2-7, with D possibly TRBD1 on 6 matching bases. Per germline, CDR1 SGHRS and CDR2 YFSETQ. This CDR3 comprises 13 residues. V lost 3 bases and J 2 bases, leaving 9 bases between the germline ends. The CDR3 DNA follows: TGCGCCAGCAGCTCAGGGGCCACCTACGAGCAGTACTTC. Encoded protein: CASSSGATYEQYF.

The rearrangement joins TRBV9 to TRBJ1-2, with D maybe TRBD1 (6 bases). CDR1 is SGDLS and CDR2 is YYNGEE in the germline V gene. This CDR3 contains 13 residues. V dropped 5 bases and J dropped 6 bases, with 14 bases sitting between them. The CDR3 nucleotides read TGTGCCAGCAGGGAAGGGGGAGGGGATGGCTACACCTTC. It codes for CASREGGGDGYTF.

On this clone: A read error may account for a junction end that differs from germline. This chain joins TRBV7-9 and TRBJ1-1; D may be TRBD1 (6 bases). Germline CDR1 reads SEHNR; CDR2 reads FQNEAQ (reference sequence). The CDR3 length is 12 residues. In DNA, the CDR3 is TGTGCCAGCAGCTTTTGGGGGGGCTCCGAGGCGTTT. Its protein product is CASSFWGGSEAF.

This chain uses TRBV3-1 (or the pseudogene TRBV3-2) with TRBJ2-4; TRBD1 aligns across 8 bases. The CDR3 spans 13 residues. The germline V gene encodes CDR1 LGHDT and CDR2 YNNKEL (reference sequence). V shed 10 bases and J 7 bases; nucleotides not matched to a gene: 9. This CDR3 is CATAATGVNIQYF. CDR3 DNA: TGTGCCACAGCGGCGACAGGGGTCAACATTCAGTACTTC.

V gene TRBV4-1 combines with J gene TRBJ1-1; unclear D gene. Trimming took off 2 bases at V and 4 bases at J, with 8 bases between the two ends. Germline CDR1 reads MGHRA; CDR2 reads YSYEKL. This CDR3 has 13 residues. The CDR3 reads CASSQRAGTEAFF. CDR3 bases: TGCGCCAGCAGCCAAAGGGCGGGCACTGAAGCTTTCTTT.

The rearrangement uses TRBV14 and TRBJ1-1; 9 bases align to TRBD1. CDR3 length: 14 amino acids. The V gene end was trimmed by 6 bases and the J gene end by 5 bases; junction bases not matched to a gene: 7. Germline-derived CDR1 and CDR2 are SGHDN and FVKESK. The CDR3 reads CASRTTGGSTEAFF. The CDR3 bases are TGTGCCAGCAGGACAACAGGGGGCTCGACTGAAGCTTTCTTT.

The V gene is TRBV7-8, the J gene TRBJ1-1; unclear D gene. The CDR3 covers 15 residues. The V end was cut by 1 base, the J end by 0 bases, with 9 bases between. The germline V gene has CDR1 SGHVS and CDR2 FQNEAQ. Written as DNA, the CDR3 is TGTGCCAGCAGCTTAGGTGGCAGGCTGAACACTGAAGCTTTCTTT. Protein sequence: CASSLGGRLNTEAFF.

CDR3 residues: CASSPRGQETQYF. CDR3 DNA sequence: TGTGCCAGCAGCCCGCGGGGCCAAGAGACCCAGTACTTC. The chain has TRBV7-2 and TRBJ2-5; TRBD2 is a possible D gene (6 bases). The CDR3 spans 13 residues. Germline V gene data show CDR1 as SGHTA and CDR2 as FQGNSA. The V end lost 5 bases, the J end lost 1 base, and 8 bases lay between the germline ends.

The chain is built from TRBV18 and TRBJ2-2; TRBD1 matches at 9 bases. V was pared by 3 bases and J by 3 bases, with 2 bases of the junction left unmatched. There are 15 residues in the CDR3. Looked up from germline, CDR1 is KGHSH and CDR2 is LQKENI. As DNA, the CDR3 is TGTGCCAGCTCACCTCGGACAGGGGACACCGGGGAGCTGTTTTTT. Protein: CASSPRTGDTGELFF.

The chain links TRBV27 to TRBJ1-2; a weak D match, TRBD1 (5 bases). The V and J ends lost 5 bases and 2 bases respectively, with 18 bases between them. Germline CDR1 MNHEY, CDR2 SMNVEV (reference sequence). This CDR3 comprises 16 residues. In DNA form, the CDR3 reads TGTGCCAGCAGTCTCGGGTTTACAGGCGGAAACTATGGCTACACCTTC. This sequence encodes CASSLGFTGGNYGYTF.

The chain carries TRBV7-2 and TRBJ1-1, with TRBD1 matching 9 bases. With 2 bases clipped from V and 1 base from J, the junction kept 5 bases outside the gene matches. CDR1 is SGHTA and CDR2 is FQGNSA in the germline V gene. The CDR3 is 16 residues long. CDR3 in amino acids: CASSLRGTGTNTEAFF. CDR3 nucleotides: TGTGCCAGCAGCTTAAGGGGGACAGGGACGAACACTGAAGCTTTCTTT.